A selection of T cell receptor beta chains follows, all from one sample in a study of tumor and adjacent non-tumor tissue in lung cancer. TCRdb reprocessed the multiplex PCR reads with MiXCR, giving one entry per CDR3 protein. The table includes 80,000 to 130,000 distinct CDR3 sequences, about 62% detected once. The source material was distant non-tumor lung tissue. The receptors derive from a man aged 25 to 40 with non-small cell lung cancer. The CDR3 runs from the conserved cysteine through the conserved F or W. Clone sizes are given selectively: once, few, many, or a class where the clone is expanded.

>TRBV29-1|once|TRBJ2-2
CSVAGTVSKGSTGELFF
>TRBV7-2|-|TRBJ2-3
CASSLLLGGDTQYF
>TRBV21-1|many|TRBJ2-7
CASSKGQNRDRLYEQYF
>TRBV6-2/TRBV6-3|-|TRBJ2-6
CASSVGSGANALTF
>TRBV15|-|TRBJ2-2
CATSRDGSGNSGTGELFF
>TRBV29-1|-|TRBJ2-7
CSVTTNGNLYDQYF
>TRBV11-2|-|TRBJ2-7
CAGSPRRLAGYERYF
>TRBV20-1|-|TRBJ2-7
CSARDSTWSPYEQYF
>TRBV7-3|many|TRBJ2-2
CASSLLAENTGELFF
>TRBV11-3|few|TRBJ2-6
CASSLVTGTSSGANVLTF
>TRBV11-2|-|TRBJ2-7
CASSFELSYEQYF
>TRBV20-1|once|TRBJ2-3
CSAPRGGLDTQYF
>TRBV29-1|-|TRBJ2-7
CSAWLSSYEQYF
>TRBV20-1|many|TRBJ2-3
CSARPTGLAGLITDTQYF
>TRBV11-3|-|TRBJ2-1
CASSPTTCNEQLF
>TRBV20-1|-|TRBJ2-7
CRARNDRAAYEKYF
>TRBV20-1|-|TRBJ2-4
CSTREGTGIGFLAKNIQYF
>TRBV20-1|-|TRBJ1-2
CNASGGVYGYTF
>TRBV11-2|-|TRBJ2-1
CASSSLVAGHSNEQFF
>TRBV20-1|-|TRBJ2-7
CSVIDSSYEQYF
>TRBV11-2|-|TRBJ2-1
CVSSSIGHQGEFF
>TRBV7-3|-|TRBJ2-2
CASSLSANTRELFF
>TRBV20-1|-|TRBJ2-3
CSASHPIRLSWGPKDTQYF
>TRBV11-3|-|TRBJ2-3
CASSLGVAGVIPSTNTQYF
>TRBV29-1|-|TRBJ2-5
CSVERQGRKTQYF
>TRBV11-2|-|TRBJ2-3
CASSLSRGVTDTQYF
>TRBV29-1|-|TRBJ1-1
CNVEVGGQAFF
>TRBV29-1|many|TRBJ2-1
CSADAVNEQFF
>TRBV20-1|few|TRBJ1-2
CSASPGQDGYTF
>TRBV20-1|-|TRBJ2-1
CSAQREGPSNEQFF
>TRBV21-1|-|TRBJ2-4
CASSNRGPKNIQYF
>TRBV29-1|-|TRBJ1-2
CSVDVVGAIPGGYSF